This passage covers 30 T cell receptor beta chains from one sample sequenced in a study of blood T cell repertoires in COVID-19. Clones were sequenced by immunoSEQ multiplex PCR, and TCRdb holds only the in-frame ones, with some missing. The sample consists of about 250,000 clones, approximately 85% of them appearing once. Sequencing was carried out using PBMCs or T cells enriched from blood (not recorded which). Source of these receptors: a woman in her twenties or thirties who had recovered from COVID-19.

The chain recombines TRBV9 with TRBJ2-5, with D possibly TRBD2 on 6 matching bases. Germline V CDR1 and CDR2: SGDLS, YYNGEE. The CDR3 is made up of 15 amino acids. V lost 1 base, J lost 4 bases, and 14 bases lay in between. The CDR3 region is CASSVWGVGVETQYF. As DNA, the CDR3 is TGTGCCAGCAGCGTATGGGGGGTTGGAGTAGAGACCCAGTACTTC. The full variable domain, in which reference TRBV9 and TRBJ2-5 provide the parts outside the CDR3, is DSGVTQTPKHLITATGQRVTLRCSPRSGDLSVYWYQQSLDQGLQFLIQYYNGEERAKGNILERFSAQQFPDLHSELNLSSLELGDSALYFCASSVWGVGVETQYFGPGTRLLVL.

The J gene is TRBJ1-1, the V gene TRBV5-4, with D perhaps TRBD1 (5 bases). Trimming cost V 0 bases and J 1 base, with 7 bases left between them. Germline CDR1 is SGHNT and CDR2 is YYREEE (reference sequence). This CDR3 is built from 14 residues. CDR3 residues: CASSLEQGNTEAFF. The CDR3 region has the DNA TGTGCCAGCAGCTTGGAGCAGGGGAACACTGAAGCTTTCTTT.

V usage is TRBV19 and J usage is TRBJ2-3, with TRBD2 matching over 9 bases. Germline lookup yields CDR1 LNHDA and CDR2 SQIVND (reference sequence). After removal of 4 bases from V and 5 bases from J, the junction contained 10 bases not matched to a gene. CDR3 length: 16 amino acids. This CDR3 is CASSNRPSGAQDTQYF. The CDR3 region has the DNA TGTGCCAGTAGTAATAGGCCTAGCGGGGCGCAAGATACGCAGTATTTT. The variable domain in full, completed from reference TRBV19 and TRBJ2-3, reads DGGITQSPKYLFRKEGQNVTLSCEQNLNHDAMYWYRQDPGQGLRLIYYSQIVNDFQKGDIAEGYSVSREKKESFPLTVTSAQKNPTAFYLCASSNRPSGAQDTQYFGPGTRLTVL.

The chain is built from TRBV30 and TRBJ2-3, with TRBD1 as a possible D gene (5 bases). With 0 bases removed from V and 4 bases from J, the gap between germline ends came to 5 bases. This CDR3 contains 12 residues. Germline V CDR1 and CDR2: GTSNPN, SVGIG (reference sequence). CDR3 loop: CAWSVQADTQYF. CDR3 DNA sequence: TGTGCCTGGAGTGTACAGGCAGATACGCAGTATTTT.

The V and J genes are TRBV10-3 and TRBJ1-2, with D possibly TRBD1 on 5 matching bases. The CDR3 consists of 15 residues. In germline, CDR1 is ENHRY, CDR2 SYGVKD. With 4 bases removed from V and 5 bases from J, the gap between germline ends came to 17 bases. The CDR3 reads CAISVRTLEGYGYTF. CDR3 DNA sequence: TGTGCCATCAGTGTCCGGACGCTGGAGGGGTATGGCTACACCTTC.

The V gene is TRBV3-1 (or the pseudogene TRBV3-2), the J gene TRBJ1-4; no definite D call. V dropped 0 bases and J dropped 5 bases, with 13 bases sitting between them. The germline V gene has CDR1 LGHDT and CDR2 YNNKEL (reference sequence). The length of the CDR3 is 16 residues. This CDR3 is CASSQDLLAGNEKLFF. The CDR3 DNA sequence: TGTGCCAGCAGCCAAGATCTTTTGGCCGGGAATGAAAAACTGTTTTTT.

This rearrangement joins TRBV24-1 to TRBJ2-1; tentatively, D is TRBD2 (6 bases). CDR3 length: 13 residues. Germline V gene data show CDR1 as KGHDR and CDR2 as SFDVKD. Trimming removed 9 bases from V and 2 bases from J, with 10 bases in between. The CDR3 region is CATSGGTYNEQFF. The CDR3 DNA follows: TGTGCCACCTCCGGGGGAACCTACAATGAGCAGTTCTTC.

The rearrangement uses TRBV30 and TRBJ2-7; weak D call: TRBD1 (6 bases). The length of the CDR3 is 16 residues. Trimming took off 4 bases at V and 2 bases at J, with 21 bases between the two ends. The germline V gene has CDR1 GTSNPN and CDR2 SVGIG (reference sequence). DNA of the CDR3: TGTGCCTGGAAAGTTTCAGGGGCCCACCTAACCTACGAGCAGTACTTC. Its translation: CAWKVSGAHLTYEQYF.

V is TRBV3-1 (or the pseudogene TRBV3-2) and J is TRBJ1-2; TRBD1 aligns across 8 bases. Germline CDR1 and CDR2: LGHDT and YNNKEL (reference sequence). This CDR3 spans 14 amino acids. Unmatched junction bases numbered 5, after V lost 0 bases and J lost 8 bases. The CDR3 nucleotides read TGTGCCAGCAGCCAAGACAGGGGGCGCGGAGGCTACACCTTC. Protein: CASSQDRGRGGYTF.

The genes are TRBV24-1 and TRBJ2-1; unclear D gene. This CDR3 is built from 12 residues. Germline CDR1 and CDR2: KGHDR and SFDVKD. V was pared by 0 bases and J by 10 bases, with 6 bases between. The CDR3 nucleotides are TGTGCCACCAGTGATTTGGAGCGAGAGCAGTTCTTC. Protein product: CATSDLEREQFF.

The chain carries TRBV6-5 and TRBJ2-7; possible D gene TRBD1, 6 bases. CDR1 is MNHEY, CDR2 SVGAGI, per germline. The CDR3 is 14 amino acids. Between the trimmed V and J ends, which lost 1 base and 1 base, there was a span of 8 bases. The CDR3 reads CASSYLGASYEQYF. CDR3 sequence (DNA): TGTGCCAGCAGTTACTTGGGGGCTTCCTACGAGCAGTACTTC.

The chain has TRBV18 and TRBJ1-6, with D tentatively TRBD1 (5 bases). Germline CDR1 is KGHSH and CDR2 is LQKENI. Trimming stripped 0 bases from V and 8 bases from J, with 14 bases between. The CDR3 runs 16 residues. The CDR3 nucleotides are TGTGCCAGCTCACCACCGATAGGGGAATCAGATTCACCCCTCCACTTT. Translation: CASSPPIGESDSPLHF. The full variable domain, its missing parts supplied by reference TRBV18 and TRBJ1-6, is NAGVMQNPRHLVRRRGQEARLRCSPMKGHSHVYWYRQLPEEGLKFMVYLQKENIIDESGMPKERFSAEFPKEGPSILRIQQVVRGDSAAYFCASSPPIGESDSPLHFGNGTRLTVT.

As to this clone: This same CDR3 is encoded by further DNA sequences in the sample. The genes are TRBV5-1 and TRBJ1-6, with no clear D. Germline CDR1 reads SGHRS; CDR2 reads YFSETQ. CDR3 length: 16 residues. V was pared by 0 bases and J by 0 bases, with 7 bases between. CDR3 DNA: TGCGCCAGCAGCTTGGACGGGAGCTCCTATAATTCACCCCTCCACTTT. Its translation is CASSLDGSSYNSPLHF.

A single count supports this clone. The chain employs TRBV7-2 and TRBJ1-6; D may be TRBD1 (6 bases). V was trimmed by 4 bases and J by 8 bases, leaving 9 bases between them. Germline loops: CDR1 SGHTA, CDR2 FQGNSA. The CDR3 length is 13 residues. The CDR3: CASSYRVDSPLHF. The CDR3 region has the DNA TGTGCCAGCAGCTACAGGGTTGATTCACCCCTCCACTTT.

The chain recombines TRBV5-4 with TRBJ2-5; TRBD1 might be the D (5 bases). The CDR3 loop spans 13 amino acids. V dropped 0 bases and J dropped 5 bases, with 8 bases sitting between them. Germline CDR1 and CDR2: SGHNT and YYREEE (reference sequence). For the CDR3, the DNA is TGTGCCAGCAGCTTGGACAGGAGCGAGACCCAGTACTTC. Translating gives CASSLDRSETQYF.

This clone was seen more than once but under ten times. The chain employs TRBV25-1 and TRBJ1-4; maybe TRBD1 (5 bases). CDR1 and CDR2 (germline): MGHDK, SYGVNS. The CDR3 spans 15 residues. V lost 2 bases and J 8 bases, leaving 15 bases between the germline ends. The CDR3 protein is CASSEPRGFGEKLFF. The CDR3 nucleotides read TGTGCCAGCAGTGAACCCCGGGGGTTCGGGGAAAAACTGTTTTTT. The complete variable domain, with remaining parts taken from reference TRBV25-1 and TRBJ1-4, reads EADIYQTPRYLVIGTGKKITLECSQTMGHDKMYWYQQDPGMELHLIHYSYGVNSTEKGDLSSESTVSRIRTEHFPLTLESARPSHTSQYLCASSEPRGFGEKLFFGSGTQLSVL.

The table lists this clone with a count of one. The chain joins TRBV6-1 to TRBJ1-2; D gene ambiguous. The CDR3 length is 13 residues. Trimming stripped 0 bases from V and 6 bases from J, with 8 bases between. The germline V gene has CDR1 MNHNS and CDR2 SASEGT. The CDR3 protein is CASSEALLNGYTF. The CDR3 coding sequence is TGTGCCAGCAGTGAAGCGTTACTAAATGGCTACACCTTC.

The rearrangement joins TRBV12-3 or TRBV12-4 to TRBJ2-5; the D is unclear. Trimming shortened V by 4 bases and J by 6 bases, and 9 bases separated the two germline ends. The CDR3 is 12 amino acids. The CDR3 protein is CASSSQKKTQYF. CDR3 in DNA: TGTGCCAGCAGTTCACAGAAAAAGACCCAGTACTTC.

The genes are TRBV28 and TRBJ2-2; 9 positions match TRBD1. V dropped 6 bases and J dropped 3; count of bases not matched to a gene: 8. Germline CDR1 reads MDHEN; CDR2 reads SYDVKM. The CDR3 is 16 amino acids. The CDR3, as DNA: TGTGCCAGCAGGCAAACAGGGGGCAGGGACACCGGGGAGCTGTTTTTT. The encoded protein is CASRQTGGRDTGELFF.

This sequence joins TRBV3-1 (or the pseudogene TRBV3-2) and TRBJ2-7, with 10 bases lining up with TRBD2. After removal of 4 bases from V and 0 bases from J, the junction contained 0 bases not matched to a gene. CDR3 length equals 14 residues. Germline CDR1 and CDR2: LGHDT and YNNKEL (reference sequence). CDR3 sequence: CASSRTSGSYEQYF. For the CDR3, the DNA is TGTGCCAGCAGCCGGACTAGCGGCTCCTACGAGCAGTACTTC.

This sequence joins TRBV10-1 and TRBJ2-1; 12 bases agree with TRBD2. The junction had 11 bases not matched to a gene; V was cut back by 3 bases and J by 5 bases. The CDR3 has 18 amino acids. Germline lookup yields CDR1 WNHNN and CDR2 SYGVQD (reference sequence). The CDR3 is CASSDPSGGVSRDNEQFF. CDR3 coding DNA: TGCGCCAGCAGTGATCCTAGCGGGGGGGTCTCCCGGGACAATGAGCAGTTCTTC.

In this sample, this clone turned up a few times. V usage is TRBV4-2 and J usage is TRBJ2-7; 8 bases line up with TRBD1. Trimming took 0 bases from V and 3 from J; bases not matched to a gene: 19. Germline assignment: CDR1 LGHNA and CDR2 YNFKEQ. This CDR3 contains 20 residues. The CDR3 loop reads CASSQDQSIQSDRADYEQYF. The DNA for the CDR3 is TGTGCCAGCAGCCAAGATCAATCAATCCAGTCGGACAGGGCCGACTACGAGCAGTACTTC.

The chain links TRBV4-2 to TRBJ1-1; possible D gene TRBD1, 5 bases. Trimming cost V 3 bases and J 9 bases, with 11 bases left between them. This CDR3 has 12 residues. CDR1 and CDR2 (germline): LGHNA, YNFKEQ. The CDR3 is CASSQRKGQAFF. The DNA for the CDR3 is TGTGCCAGCAGCCAGAGAAAGGGGCAAGCTTTCTTT.

The table lists this clone with a few counts. V usage is TRBV5-1 and J usage is TRBJ1-1; D possibly corresponds to TRBD1 (6 bases). Trimming stripped 9 bases from V and 3 bases from J, with 15 bases between. The germline V gene encodes CDR1 SGHRS and CDR2 YFSETQ. CDR3 size: 13 residues. Written as DNA, the CDR3 is TGCGCCACCCGTATTGACAGGCACACTGAAGCTTTCTTT. Its translation is CATRIDRHTEAFF.

J is TRBJ2-3 and V is TRBV7-2; 7 nucleotides match TRBD2. Germline-derived CDR1 and CDR2 are SGHTA and FQGNSA. The CDR3 covers 16 residues. The J segment lost 5 bases and the V segment lost 1 base, leaving 9 bases of the junction unmatched. CDR3: CASSLGSGKGGDTQYF. In nucleotides, the CDR3 is TGTGCCAGCAGCTTAGGGAGCGGGAAGGGTGGAGATACGCAGTATTTT.

CDR3 amino acids: CSVGMGLAGNEQFF. CDR3 in DNA: TGCAGCGTCGGGATGGGACTAGCGGGAAATGAGCAGTTCTTC. The V gene is TRBV29-1, the J gene TRBJ2-1; 13 positions match TRBD2. Germline V gene sequence: CDR1 SQVTM, CDR2 ANQGSEA. The CDR3 contains 14 residues. The ends lost 6 bases at V and 7 bases at J; junction bases unmatched: 6.

The rearrangement links TRBV5-6 to TRBJ2-7, with 8 bases lining up with TRBD1. The CDR3 contains 14 residues. V lost 0 bases to trimming and J lost 6 bases; unmatched junction nucleotides: 5. Germline lookup yields CDR1 SGHDT and CDR2 YYEEEE. The CDR3 DNA reads as TGTGCCAGCAGCTTGGGGACAGGGCTTCGCGAGCAGTACTTC. Protein product: CASSLGTGLREQYF.

This clone appeared once. The rearrangement links TRBV28 to TRBJ1-2; D uncertain. Germline V gene lookup returns CDR1 MDHEN and CDR2 SYDVKM. This CDR3 is 11 amino acids long. V lost 2 bases and J 8 bases, leaving 6 bases between the germline ends. The CDR3 DNA is TGTGCCAGCAGTTTAGACGGGGGCTACACCTTC. This sequence encodes CASSLDGGYTF.

There are many counts of this clone. The chain is built from TRBV10-3 and TRBJ2-1; D perhaps matches TRBD2 (7 bases). The CDR3 contains 15 residues. Germline lookup yields CDR1 ENHRY and CDR2 SYGVKD. The V and J ends lost 4 bases and 2 bases respectively, with 12 bases between them. The CDR3, as DNA: TGTGCCATCAGTGGGACTAGGGGGGCCTACAATGAGCAGTTCTTC. Its protein product is CAISGTRGAYNEQFF.

The V call is TRBV2, the J call TRBJ1-5, with 9 bases fitting TRBD1. Germline V gene data show CDR1 as SNHLY and CDR2 as FYNNEI. The J segment lost 7 bases and the V segment lost 0 bases, leaving 13 bases of the junction unmatched. The CDR3 contains 18 residues. The CDR3 bases are TGTGCCAGCAGTGAAGCGGCTGGGACAGGGAGGTTTCGGCAGCCCCAGCATTTT. This codes for CASSEAAGTGRFRQPQHF.